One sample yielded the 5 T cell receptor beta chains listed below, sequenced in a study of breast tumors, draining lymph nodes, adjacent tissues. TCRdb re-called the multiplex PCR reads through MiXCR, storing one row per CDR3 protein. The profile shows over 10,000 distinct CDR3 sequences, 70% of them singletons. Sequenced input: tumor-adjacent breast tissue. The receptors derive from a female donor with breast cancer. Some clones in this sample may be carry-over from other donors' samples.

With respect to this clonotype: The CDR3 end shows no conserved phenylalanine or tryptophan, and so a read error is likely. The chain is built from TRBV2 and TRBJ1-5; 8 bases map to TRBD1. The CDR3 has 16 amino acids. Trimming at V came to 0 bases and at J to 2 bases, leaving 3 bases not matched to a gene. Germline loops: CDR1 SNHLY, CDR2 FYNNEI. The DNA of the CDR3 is TGTGCCAGCAGTGAAGCGCTGGGACAGGGCAATCAGCCCCAGCATTCT. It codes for CASSEALGQGNQPQHS.

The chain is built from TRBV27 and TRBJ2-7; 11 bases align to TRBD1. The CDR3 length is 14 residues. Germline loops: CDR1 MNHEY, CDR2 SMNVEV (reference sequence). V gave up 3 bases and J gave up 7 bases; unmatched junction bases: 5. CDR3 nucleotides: TGTGCCAGCAGTTTCGGACAGGGGGCGGGTGAGCAGTACTTC. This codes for CASSFGQGAGEQYF.

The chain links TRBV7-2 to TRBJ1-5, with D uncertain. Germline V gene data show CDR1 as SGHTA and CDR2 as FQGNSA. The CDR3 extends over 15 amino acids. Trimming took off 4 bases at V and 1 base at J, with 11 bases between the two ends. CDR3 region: CASSSVTGSNQPQHF. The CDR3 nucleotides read TGTGCCAGCAGCTCCGTCACGGGGAGCAATCAGCCCCAGCATTTT.

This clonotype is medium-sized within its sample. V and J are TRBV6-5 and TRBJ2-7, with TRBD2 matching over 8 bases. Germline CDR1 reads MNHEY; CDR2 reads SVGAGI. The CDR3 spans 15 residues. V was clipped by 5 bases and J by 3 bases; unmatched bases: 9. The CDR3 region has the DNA TGTGCCAGCAGTCCCACAGGTAGCGGGAACTACGAGCAGTACTTC. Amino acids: CASSPTGSGNYEQYF.

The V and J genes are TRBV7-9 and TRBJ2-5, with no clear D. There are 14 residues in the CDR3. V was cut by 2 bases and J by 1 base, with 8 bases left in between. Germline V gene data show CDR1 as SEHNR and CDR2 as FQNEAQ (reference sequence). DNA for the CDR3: TGTGCCAGCAGCTTAACAAACAGCCAAGAGACCCAGTACTTC. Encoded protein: CASSLTNSQETQYF. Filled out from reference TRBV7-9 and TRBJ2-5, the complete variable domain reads DTGVSQNPRHKITKRGQNVTFRCDPISEHNRLYWYRQTLGQGPEFLTYFQNEAQLEKSRLLSDRFSAERPKGSFSTLEIQRTEQGDSAMYLCASSLTNSQETQYFGPGTRLLVL.